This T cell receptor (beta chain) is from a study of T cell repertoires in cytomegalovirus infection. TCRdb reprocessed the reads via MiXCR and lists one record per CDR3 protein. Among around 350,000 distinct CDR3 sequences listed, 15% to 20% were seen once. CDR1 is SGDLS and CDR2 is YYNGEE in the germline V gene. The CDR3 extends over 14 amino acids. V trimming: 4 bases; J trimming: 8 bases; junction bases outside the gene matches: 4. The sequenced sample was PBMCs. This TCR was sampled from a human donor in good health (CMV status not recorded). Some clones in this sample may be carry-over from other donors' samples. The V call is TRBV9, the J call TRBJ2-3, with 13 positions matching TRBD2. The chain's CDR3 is CASSPGTSGTTQYF. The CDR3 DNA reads TGTGCCAGCAGCCCAGGGACTAGCGGGACTACGCAGTATTTT.